These 8 T cell receptor beta chains were all obtained from the same sample, sequenced in a study of T cells after yellow fever vaccination. TCRdb processed the 5' RACE reads anew with MiXCR; each CDR3 protein has one entry. This sample carries 350,000 or so distinct CDR3 sequences, less than 9.5% of them seen once, and the ten largest clones take roughly 15%. Here the sequenced sample was PBMCs, taken 35 to 50 days after the first yellow fever vaccination. These receptors were collected from a man aged 18 to 30 who received the YFV17D yellow fever vaccine.

V is TRBV24-1 and J is TRBJ2-5, with D uncertain. CDR3 size: 14 residues. Germline V lookup: CDR1 KGHDR, CDR2 SFDVKD. Deletions cut 3 bases from V and 1 base from J, with 8 bases between. The CDR3 bases are TGTGCCACCAGTGATCAGACGGGCCAAGAGACCCAGTACTTC. Residues: CATSDQTGQETQYF.

The V call is TRBV7-9, the J call TRBJ2-1; 14 bases match TRBD2. This CDR3 region has 16 residues. Looked up from germline, CDR1 is SEHNR and CDR2 is FQNEAQ (reference sequence). The trim removed 4 bases at V and 4 bases at J, leaving 3 bases unmatched. In nucleotides, the CDR3 is TGTGCCAGCAGCTCCAGGACTAGCGGGGGGTACAATGAGCAGTTCTTC. Translated: CASSSRTSGGYNEQFF.

V usage is TRBV7-6 and J usage is TRBJ1-1; D uncertain. The germline V gene has CDR1 SGHVS and CDR2 FNYEAQ. The CDR3 length is 13 residues. Trimming left V 5 bases short and J 8 bases short, with 15 bases between. DNA for the CDR3: TGTGCCAGCAGCCCTCGACCGCAGTCGGAAGCTTTCTTT. This sequence encodes CASSPRPQSEAFF.

A few counts support this clonotype. CDR3 amino acids: CASVGGRGGTDTQYF. As DNA, the CDR3 is TGTGCCAGCGTTGGAGGGCGGGGGGGCACAGATACGCAGTATTTT. The chain has TRBV11-2 and TRBJ2-3; 8 bases align to TRBD2. The CDR3 covers 15 residues. Trimming at V came to 8 bases and at J to 1 base, leaving 8 bases not matched to a gene. CDR1 and CDR2 (germline): SGHAT, FQNNGV.

In its sample, this clonotype was seen a few times. This chain connects TRBV5-1 to TRBJ2-7; TRBD2 agrees at 12 bases. The germline gives CDR1 SGHRS, CDR2 YFSETQ. With 2 bases clipped from V and 7 bases from J, the junction kept 10 bases outside the gene matches. The length of the CDR3 is 16 residues. The CDR3 here is CASSFRTSGVGGEQYF. In DNA, the CDR3 is TGCGCCAGCAGCTTTAGGACTAGCGGGGTCGGGGGAGAGCAGTACTTC. Drawing the rest from reference TRBV5-1 and TRBJ2-7, the complete variable domain is KAGVTQTPRYLIKTRGQQVTLSCSPISGHRSVSWYQQTPGQGLQFLFEYFSETQRNKGNFPGRFSGRQFSNSRSEMNVSTLELGDSALYLCASSFRTSGVGGEQYFGPGTRLTVT.

The chain employs TRBV18 and TRBJ2-7; weak D call: TRBD1 (5 bases). The V gene's germline CDR1 is KGHSH and CDR2 LQKENI. Trimming removed 2 bases at V and 2 bases at J, with 7 bases between. The CDR3 length is 13 residues. CDR3 sequence (DNA): TGTGCCAGCTCACCAGAGGACACCTACGAGCAGTACTTC. Amino acids: CASSPEDTYEQYF.

This clonotype was seen more than once but under ten times. The chain is built from TRBV7-9 and TRBJ1-2; D is undetermined. The CDR3 spans 15 residues. The V and J ends lost 1 base and 5 bases respectively, with 14 bases between them. Germline CDR1 and CDR2: SEHNR and FQNEAQ (reference sequence). This CDR3 is CASSLGVGAPYGYTF. In nucleotides, the CDR3 is TGTGCCAGCAGCTTAGGCGTCGGCGCCCCTTATGGCTACACCTTC. Filled out from reference TRBV7-9 and TRBJ1-2, the complete variable domain reads DTGVSQNPRHKITKRGQNVTFRCDPISEHNRLYWYRQTLGQGPEFLTYFQNEAQLEKSRLLSDRFSAERPKGSFSTLEIQRTEQGDSAMYLCASSLGVGAPYGYTFGSGTRLTVV.

The chain combines TRBV10-3 with TRBJ2-1; 10 bases are a match to TRBD2. The germline V gene has CDR1 ENHRY and CDR2 SYGVKD. CDR3 length equals 16 residues. V lost 4 bases, J lost 0 bases, and 3 bases stayed unmatched. CDR3 amino acids: CAISGSGGTSYNEQFF. Written as DNA, the CDR3 is TGTGCCATCAGTGGTAGCGGGGGGACCTCCTACAATGAGCAGTTCTTC.